This T cell receptor (beta chain) was obtained from a study of control samples from healthy donors and cancer patients. Produced via immunoSEQ multiplex PCR; TCRdb's table is partial and in-frame only. Of more than 95,000 clones in the sample, around 87% were seen once. V gave up 4 bases and J gave up 4 bases, with 8 bases separating them. This CDR3 region has 13 residues. The clonotype comes from a man aged 60 to 75 in good health. This chain joins TRBV12-3 or TRBV12-4 and TRBJ1-3; D perhaps matches TRBD1 (6 bases). The sequencing sample was made of blood. CDR3 coding DNA: TGTGCCAGCAGTTGGACAGAAGGAAACACCATATATTTT. Residues: CASSWTEGNTIYF.